The source of this TCR beta chain is a study of early T cells in non-severe SARS-CoV-2 infection. Looking at the study overall: The chains were unpaired, and the sequenced material was bulk RNA from unsorted whole blood.

Individual cDNA molecules received unique molecular identifiers. TCRdb re-analysed the 5' RACE reads in MiXCR, keeping a single row per CDR3 protein. This sample has 55,000 or so distinct CDR3 sequences, with around 13% found just once. Study conclusions and caveats: VDJdb matching, biased toward anti-spike CD8 responses, missed private and CD4 specificities.

This clonotype was counted between two and nine times. The antigen is not known. Specimen: whole blood. The receptor's source is an adult who was a healthcare worker with PCR-confirmed SARS-CoV-2 infection or an uninfected control (not recorded which).

For the CDR3, the DNA is TGTGCCAGCAGCGGCAAGCTGGACTACGGCCGCAATGAGCAGTTCTTC. Translation gives CASSGKLDYGRNEQFF. The rearrangement joins TRBV9 to TRBJ2-1; tentatively, D is TRBD2 (6 bases). This CDR3 contains 16 residues. V was trimmed by 3 bases and J by 6 bases, leaving 19 bases between them. Germline assignment: CDR1 SGDLS and CDR2 YYNGEE. Supplemented by reference TRBV9 and TRBJ2-1, the full variable domain reads DSGVTQTPKHLITATGQRVTLRCSPRSGDLSVYWYQQSLDQGLQFLIQYYNGEERAKGNILERFSAQQFPDLHSELNLSSLELGDSALYFCASSGKLDYGRNEQFFGPGTRLTVL.